These 31 T cell receptor beta chains were all obtained from the same sample, sequenced in a study of human T cells and chemical hapten exposure. Described time point: patch test 3, about 24 weeks after DPC sensitization. Treatment given: therapeutic diphenylcyclopropenone sensitization with weekly scalp DPC. In TCRdb, the RACE reads were re-called with MiXCR into one record per CDR3 protein. Of about 160,000 distinct CDR3 sequences listed, 25% to 35% were seen once; the top ten hold roughly 2%. The sequencing used whole blood, collected in connection with sensitization to the hapten diphenylcyclopropenone (DPC). These receptors all come from a woman between 18 and 29 years old with alopecia areata. Some clones in this sample may be carry-over from other donors' samples.

This clonotype occurred a few times. V gene TRBV20-1 combines with J gene TRBJ1-3, with D tentatively TRBD1 (6 bases). CDR3 length equals 15 residues. The V gene's germline CDR1 is DFQATT and CDR2 SNEGSKA (reference sequence). V lost 3 bases, J lost 0 bases, and 12 bases lay in between. CDR3 amino acids: CSARGHPSSGNTIYF. In DNA, the CDR3 is TGCAGTGCTAGGGGACACCCGAGCTCTGGAAACACCATATATTTT.

This clonotype came up a few times. The gene calls are TRBV5-1 and TRBJ2-2; tentative D call: TRBD1 (6 bases). The V gene's germline CDR1 is SGHRS and CDR2 YFSETQ. CDR3 length equals 16 residues. V was shortened by 0 bases and J by 1 base, with 10 bases between the two germline ends. CDR3 sequence reads: CASSLGQVLNTGELFF. The CDR3 DNA is TGCGCCAGCAGCTTGGGACAGGTCCTGAACACCGGGGAGCTGTTTTTT.

This clonotype was seen many times. V is TRBV27 and J is TRBJ2-2; D gene uncertain. Between the trimmed V and J ends, which lost 2 bases and 2 bases, there was a span of 6 bases. The length of the CDR3 is 14 residues. Germline V gene lookup returns CDR1 MNHEY and CDR2 SMNVEV (reference sequence). CDR3 bases: TGTGCCAGCAGTTTACTAGTTAACACCGGGGAGCTGTTTTTT. Protein product: CASSLLVNTGELFF.

The chain carries TRBV4-3 and TRBJ2-7, with D maybe TRBD1 (6 bases). This CDR3 contains 15 residues. The V gene's germline CDR1 is LGHNA and CDR2 YSLEER. The V and J ends lost 3 bases and 0 bases respectively, with 12 bases between them. CDR3 amino acids: CASSQKDSRSYEQYF. The CDR3 DNA follows: TGCGCCAGCAGCCAGAAGGACAGTCGCTCCTACGAGCAGTACTTC.

The chain joins TRBV27 to TRBJ1-2; TRBD1 is a possible D gene (6 bases). CDR3 length: 15 amino acids. V gave up 5 bases and J gave up 6 bases, with 19 bases separating them. Germline assignment: CDR1 MNHEY and CDR2 SMNVEV (reference sequence). CDR3 bases: TGTGCCAGCAGTCCCAGGGGCCGTGGAAGTGATGGCTACACCTTC. It encodes CASSPRGRGSDGYTF.

This clonotype was observed a handful of times. The chain joins TRBV7-9 to TRBJ1-1; no clear D. Germline CDR1 SEHNR, CDR2 FQNEAQ (reference sequence). CDR3 length equals 12 residues. V was shortened by 1 base and J by 11 bases, with 11 bases between the two germline ends. CDR3 sequence reads: CASSLETKEAFF. The CDR3 DNA sequence: TGTGCCAGCAGCTTAGAGACGAAGGAGGCTTTCTTT.

V is TRBV5-1 and J is TRBJ2-6; D not resolved. Germline V gene lookup returns CDR1 SGHRS and CDR2 YFSETQ. V gave up 5 bases and J gave up 0 bases, with 9 bases separating them. This CDR3 has 15 amino acids. The CDR3 reads CASSYDLSGANVLTF. Here the CDR3 DNA reads TGCGCCAGCAGTTATGACCTCTCTGGGGCCAACGTCCTGACTTTC.

In this sample, this clonotype turned up a few times. The chain joins TRBV9 to TRBJ2-1, with 11 bases that match TRBD2. CDR1 is SGDLS and CDR2 is YYNGEE in the germline V gene. Trimming removed 3 bases from V and 7 bases from J; junction bases left unmatched: 12. CDR3 length equals 17 residues. The CDR3, as DNA: TGTGCCAGCAGCGCAACTAGCGGGGGCTCTTACTTTAATGAGCAGTTCTTC. The encoded protein is CASSATSGGSYFNEQFF.

The CDR3: CAISGPGDDEQFF. The CDR3 DNA reads TGTGCCATCAGTGGGCCGGGGGACGATGAGCAGTTCTTC. This chain connects TRBV10-3 to TRBJ2-1; D may be TRBD2 (6 bases). This CDR3 region has 13 residues. With 4 bases removed from V and 8 bases from J, the gap between germline ends came to 12 bases. Looked up from germline, CDR1 is ENHRY and CDR2 is SYGVKD.

A few counts support this clonotype. The chain is built from TRBV7-2 and TRBJ1-4; 7 nucleotides align to TRBD1. The V segment lost 5 bases and the J segment 8 bases; nucleotides outside the gene matches: 8. This CDR3 region has 14 residues. The germline CDR1 and CDR2 sequences are SGHTA and FQGNSA. The CDR3 region has the DNA TGTGCCAGCAGCGTTAGACAGGGAGAAGAAAAACTGTTTTTT. This encodes CASSVRQGEEKLFF. Full variable domain (missing parts from reference TRBV7-2 and TRBJ1-4): GAGVSQSPSNKVTEKGKDVELRCDPISGHTALYWYRQSLGQGLEFLIYFQGNSAPDKSGLPSDRFSAERTGGSVSTLTIQRTQQEDSAVYLCASSVRQGEEKLFFGSGTQLSVL.

This chain links TRBV5-1 with TRBJ1-2; 8 bases are shared with TRBD1. The trim removed 3 bases at V and 1 base at J, leaving 5 bases unmatched. The CDR3 covers 15 residues. Germline V gene sequence: CDR1 SGHRS, CDR2 YFSETQ. CDR3 nucleotides: TGCGCCAGCAGCTCCCTGACAGGGGATAACTATGGCTACACCTTC. Translating it yields CASSSLTGDNYGYTF.

The chain has TRBV15 and TRBJ2-1; D possibly uses TRBD1 or TRBD2 (5 bases each). This CDR3 spans 14 amino acids. The germline gives CDR1 LNHNV, CDR2 YYDKDF (reference sequence). With 0 bases removed from V and 12 bases from J, the gap between germline ends came to 15 bases. CDR3 coding DNA: TGTGCCACCAGCAGAGATTTGGGGACGTCCAGGCAGTTCTTC. Protein: CATSRDLGTSRQFF. The complete variable domain, with remaining parts taken from reference TRBV15 and TRBJ2-1, reads DAMVIQNPRYQVTQFGKPVTLSCSQTLNHNVMYWYQQKSSQAPKLLFHYYDKDFNNEADTPDNFQSRRPNTSFCFLDIRSPGLGDTAMYLCATSRDLGTSRQFFGPGTRLTVL.

This clonotype was counted only a few times. The chain combines TRBV7-9 with TRBJ2-1; the match to TRBD1 covers 11 bases. The CDR3 extends over 15 amino acids. Per the germline V gene, CDR1 is SEHNR and CDR2 is FQNEAQ (reference sequence). V shed 5 bases, J shed 7 bases, and the junction held 7 bases outside the gene matches. This CDR3 reads CASSPGTGGRNEQFF. CDR3 DNA: TGTGCCAGCAGCCCGGGGACAGGGGGTCGAAATGAGCAGTTCTTC.

The CDR3 loop is CSVRTGVPYYGYTF. The CDR3 DNA reads as TGCAGCGTACGGACAGGGGTCCCCTACTATGGCTACACCTTC. The chain has TRBV29-1 and TRBJ1-2, with 9 bases identical to TRBD1. The CDR3 is made up of 14 amino acids. J gave up 3 bases and V 6 bases, and 8 bases lay outside the gene matches. Germline CDR1 is SQVTM and CDR2 is ANQGSEA.

This clonotype was detected only a few times. The V and J genes are TRBV20-1 and TRBJ2-2, with a weak D call TRBD1 (5 bases). Germline CDR1 is DFQATT and CDR2 is SNEGSKA (reference sequence). The CDR3 totals 13 residues. Trimming stripped 7 bases from V and 1 base from J, with 10 bases between. CDR3 bases: TGCAGTGTCGCAGGGCGGAACACCGGGGAGCTGTTTTTT. Amino acid sequence: CSVAGRNTGELFF.

This clonotype was detected ten times or more. This rearrangement joins TRBV10-3 to TRBJ1-6; D remains unclear. The V and J ends lost 10 bases and 7 bases respectively, with 14 bases between them. CDR1 and CDR2 from the germline V gene are ENHRY and SYGVKD. The CDR3 is 13 residues long. The CDR3 DNA follows: TGTGCCACCGGCTTTGGCCTCAATTCACCCCTCCACTTT. Its protein is CATGFGLNSPLHF.

This clonotype has more than one count but fewer than ten. The chain couples TRBV4-3 to TRBJ2-4; 12 bases fit TRBD2. The CDR3 consists of 16 residues. V lost 2 bases and J lost 5; bases outside the gene matches: 4. The germline V gene has CDR1 LGHNA and CDR2 YSLEER. CDR3 residues: CASSQQLAGGQNIQYF. In DNA form, the CDR3 reads TGCGCCAGCAGCCAACAACTAGCGGGAGGCCAAAACATTCAGTACTTC.

There are a few counts of this clonotype. Mismatch with germline at one junction end may stem from a read error. V is TRBV7-2 and J is TRBJ2-2; 8 bases are shared with TRBD1. Germline V lookup: CDR1 SGHTA, CDR2 FQGNSA. CDR3 length equals 16 residues. The CDR3 bases are TGTGCCAGCAGCAGTTATCAGGGGGCGAAGACCGGGGAGCTGTTTTTT. Its protein is CASSSYQGAKTGELFF.

This clonotype was observed many times. V is TRBV9 and J is TRBJ2-1; TRBD2 matches at 11 bases. Germline CDR1 is SGDLS and CDR2 is YYNGEE. V shed 3 bases and J 7 bases; nucleotides not matched to a gene: 6. The CDR3 has 15 amino acids. CDR3 sequence reads: CASSESSGRWNEQFF. CDR3 bases: TGTGCCAGCAGCGAATCTAGCGGGAGGTGGAATGAGCAGTTCTTC.

CDR3 in amino acids: CSAIQRTTSTDTQYF. The CDR3 nucleotides read TGCAGTGCTATCCAGCGGACCACTAGCACAGATACGCAGTATTTT. The V and J genes are TRBV20-1 and TRBJ2-3; perhaps TRBD2 as D (5 bases). CDR1 DFQATT and CDR2 SNEGSKA come from the germline V gene (reference sequence). Trimming pared 4 bases from V and 0 bases from J, leaving 14 bases between. The CDR3 loop spans 15 amino acids.

The chain recombines TRBV29-1 with TRBJ2-3, with 7 nucleotides matching TRBD1. V lost 7 bases to trimming and J lost 6 bases; unmatched junction nucleotides: 13. The CDR3 covers 14 residues. Germline CDR1 is SQVTM and CDR2 is ANQGSEA. For the CDR3, the DNA is TGCAGCGCCCAAGGTTACGACAGGGCGGATACGCAGTATTTT. Translated, it gives CSAQGYDRADTQYF.

The chain recombines TRBV15 with TRBJ1-5; D not resolved. Trimming stripped 1 base from V and 7 bases from J, with 14 bases between. The CDR3 has 15 amino acids. CDR1 and CDR2 (germline): LNHNV, YYDKDF (reference sequence). The CDR3 loop reads CATSRGYPQDQPQHF. The DNA of the CDR3 is TGTGCCACCAGCAGAGGTTACCCCCAGGACCAGCCCCAGCATTTT.

This clonotype was observed a few times. The genes are TRBV29-1 and TRBJ2-1; possibly TRBD2 for D (6 bases). The CDR3 contains 12 residues. Trimming pared 7 bases from V and 4 bases from J, leaving 11 bases between. Germline CDR1 reads SQVTM; CDR2 reads ANQGSEA. CDR3: CSGEDTYNEQFF. The CDR3 DNA is TGCAGCGGGGAGGACACTTACAATGAGCAGTTCTTC.

This chain connects TRBV18 to TRBJ2-7; the match to TRBD1 covers 9 bases. Germline-derived CDR1 and CDR2 are KGHSH and LQKENI. This CDR3 contains 16 residues. J lost 2 bases, V lost 1 base, and 6 bases had no gene match. DNA of the CDR3: TGTGCCAGCTCACCACGGGCCGGGACAGGGACCTACGAGCAGTACTTC. It translates to CASSPRAGTGTYEQYF.

The V gene is TRBV29-1, the J gene TRBJ2-1; 10 bases fit TRBD2. This CDR3 has 13 residues. The germline gives CDR1 SQVTM, CDR2 ANQGSEA. V lost 3 bases and J lost 6; bases outside the gene matches: 2. CDR3 region: CSVDPSGGNEQFF. The CDR3 DNA reads as TGCAGCGTTGACCCTAGCGGGGGCAATGAGCAGTTCTTC.

The rearrangement links TRBV4-3 to TRBJ1-4; D is undetermined. The ends were cut back, 0 bases at V and 8 bases at J, with 7 bases in the middle. The CDR3 spans 13 residues. Germline-derived CDR1 and CDR2 are LGHNA and YSLEER. The CDR3 coding sequence is TGCGCCAGCAGCCAAGATCTAGGGGAAAAACTGTTTTTT. Amino acids: CASSQDLGEKLFF.

The CDR3 region has the DNA TGCACCCTTTCGACCTCCTACAATGAGCAGTTCTTC. Translation: CTLSTSYNEQFF. The rearrangement joins TRBV29-1 to TRBJ2-1; D unresolved. The length of the CDR3 is 12 residues. In germline, CDR1 is SQVTM, CDR2 ANQGSEA.

DNA of the CDR3: TGTGCCAGCAGCCCCGCGCCCTCCGTGGGAGCCTACGAGCAGTACTTC. Translating it yields CASSPAPSVGAYEQYF. This chain links TRBV7-6 with TRBJ2-7; a possible D gene is TRBD2 (5 bases). V lost 5 bases and J 2 bases, leaving 19 bases between the germline ends. CDR3 length: 16 amino acids. Germline loops: CDR1 SGHVS, CDR2 FNYEAQ. The whole variable domain, remainder taken from reference TRBV7-6 and TRBJ2-7, is GAGVSQSPRYKVTKRGQDVALRCDPISGHVSLYWYRQALGQGPEFLTYFNYEAQQDKSGLPNDRFSAERPEGSISTLTIQRTEQRDSAMYRCASSPAPSVGAYEQYFGPGTRLTVT.

This clonotype was counted between two and nine times. This rearrangement joins TRBV6-2 or TRBV6-3 to TRBJ2-1, with 9 bases lining up with TRBD2. V shed 7 bases and J 10 bases; nucleotides not matched to a gene: 17. CDR3 size: 16 residues. CDR1 and CDR2 from the germline V gene are MNHEY and SVGEGT. The CDR3 sequence: CASTAYLGTSRLEQFF. CDR3 DNA sequence: TGTGCCAGCACCGCGTATTTAGGGACTAGCCGGTTGGAGCAGTTCTTC.

The chain joins TRBV20-1 to TRBJ1-6; 7 nucleotides match TRBD1. The CDR3 has 13 amino acids. Germline V gene lookup returns CDR1 DFQATT and CDR2 SNEGSKA (reference sequence). V was pared by 6 bases and J by 7 bases, with 6 bases of the junction left unmatched. The CDR3: CSARRGGNSPLHF. CDR3 in DNA: TGCAGTGCCCGCCGAGGGGGCAATTCACCCCTCCACTTT.

The chain links TRBV7-6 to TRBJ1-1; D not resolved. Germline values: CDR1 SGHVS, CDR2 FNYEAQ. The CDR3 length is 15 residues. Trimming cost V 3 bases and J 0 bases, with 11 bases left between them. The chain's CDR3 is CASSLDGQLNTEAFF. For the CDR3, the DNA is TGTGCCAGCAGCTTGGATGGGCAGTTGAACACTGAAGCTTTCTTT.